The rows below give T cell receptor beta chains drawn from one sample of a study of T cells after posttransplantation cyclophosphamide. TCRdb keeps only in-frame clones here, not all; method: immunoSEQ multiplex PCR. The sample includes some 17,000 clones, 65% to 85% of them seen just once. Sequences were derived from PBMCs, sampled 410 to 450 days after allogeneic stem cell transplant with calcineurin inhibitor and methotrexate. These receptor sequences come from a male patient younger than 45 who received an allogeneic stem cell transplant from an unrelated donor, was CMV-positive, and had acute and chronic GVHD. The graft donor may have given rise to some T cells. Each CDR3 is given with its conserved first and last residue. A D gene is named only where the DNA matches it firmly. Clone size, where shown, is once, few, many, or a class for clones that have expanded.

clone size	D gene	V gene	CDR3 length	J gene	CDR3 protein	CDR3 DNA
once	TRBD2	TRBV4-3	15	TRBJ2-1	CASSLSGGAPDEQFF	TGCGCCAGCAGCCTCAGCGGGGGGGCCCCGGATGAGCAGTTCTTC
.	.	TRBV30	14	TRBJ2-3	CAWSPQVDTDTQYF	TGTGCCTGGAGCCCACAAGTCGACACAGATACGCAGTATTTT
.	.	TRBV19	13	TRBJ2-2	CASSIGGDGELFF	TGTGCCAGTAGTATAGGCGGGGACGGGGAGCTGTTTTTT
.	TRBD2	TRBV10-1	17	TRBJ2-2	CASSPGLAGRWSGELFF	TGCGCCAGCAGCCCGGGACTAGCGGGGCGATGGTCCGGGGAGCTGTTTTTT
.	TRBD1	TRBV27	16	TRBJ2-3	CASSSAGTGGRNTQYF	TGTGCCAGCAGTTCCGCCGGGACAGGGGGTCGGAATACGCAGTATTTT
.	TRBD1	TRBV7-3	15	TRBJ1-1	CASSFLGQGNTEAFF	TGTGCCAGCAGCTTCCTAGGACAGGGCAACACTGAAGCTTTCTTT
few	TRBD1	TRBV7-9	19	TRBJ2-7	CASSTPKTDRGSGTYEQYF	TGTGCCAGCAGCACCCCTAAGACGGACAGGGGGAGCGGAACCTACGAGCAGTACTTC
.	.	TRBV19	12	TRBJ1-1	CASIGGNTEAFF	TGTGCCAGTATCGGCGGGAACACTGAAGCTTTCTTT
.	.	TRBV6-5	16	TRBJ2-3	CASSYSRQDYTDTQYF	TGTGCCAGCAGTTACTCGCGGCAGGACTACACAGATACGCAGTATTTT
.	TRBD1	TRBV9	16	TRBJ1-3	CASSGGTGMTGNTIYF	TGTGCCAGCAGCGGGGGGACAGGGATGACTGGAAACACCATATATTTT
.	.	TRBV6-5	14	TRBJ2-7	CASSYSTIGYEQYF	TGTGCCAGCAGTTACTCGACTATTGGCTACGAGCAGTACTTC
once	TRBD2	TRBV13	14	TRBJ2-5	CASSLGGLEATQYF	TGTGCCAGCAGCCTTGGTGGACTAGAAGCGACCCAGTACTTC
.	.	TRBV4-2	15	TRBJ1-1	CASSHFQGGDTEAFF	TGTGCCAGCAGCCACTTCCAGGGAGGCGACACTGAAGCTTTCTTT
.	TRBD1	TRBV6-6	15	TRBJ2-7	CASSSTRTGGYEQYF	TGTGCCAGCAGTTCCACCCGGACAGGAGGCTACGAGCAGTACTTC
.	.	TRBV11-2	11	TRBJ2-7	CASRLSWEQYF	TGTGCCAGCAGACTCTCGTGGGAGCAGTACTTC
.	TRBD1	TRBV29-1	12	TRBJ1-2	CSVGTGNYGYTF	TGCAGCGTCGGGACAGGGAACTATGGCTACACCTTC
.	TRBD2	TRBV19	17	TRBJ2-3	CASSIPPGSGGNDTQYF	TGTGCCAGTAGTATCCCCCCAGGGAGCGGGGGGAACGATACGCAGTATTTT
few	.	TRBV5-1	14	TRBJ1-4	CASSAGRANEKLFF	TGCGCCAGCTCCGCGGGACGGGCTAATGAAAAACTGTTTTTT
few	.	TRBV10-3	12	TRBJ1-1	CAATRGNTEAFF	TGTGCCGCTACTCGGGGGAACACTGAAGCTTTCTTT
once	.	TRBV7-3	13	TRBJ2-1	CASRAGAGNEQFF	TGTGCCAGCCGGGCGGGGGCCGGCAATGAGCAGTTCTTC
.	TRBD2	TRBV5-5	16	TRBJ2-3	CASSRGVARSTDTQYF	TGTGCCAGCAGCCGGGGGGTAGCCCGAAGCACAGATACGCAGTATTTT